These T cell receptor beta chains were read from a single sample in a study of T cell responses to AZD1222 COVID-19 vaccine. Clones were read by immunoSEQ multiplex PCR, and TCRdb kept only the in-frame ones, dropping some. The data contain fewer than 110,000 clones, about 87% of them seen just once; the ten biggest clones take up roughly 10%. The sequencing used peripheral blood, collected 28 days after the second AZD1222 dose. The receptors come from an adult who received the AZD1222 COVID-19 vaccine. Both conserved end residues are part of each CDR3. D genes are given only for firm matches. The size field is filled for only some rows; it gives once, few, many or a size class.

v_call	j_call	d_call	clone_size	cdr3_aa	cdr3_nt
TRBV3-1/TRBV3-2	TRBJ2-7	TRBD2	NA	CASSRREGSVYEQYF	TGTGCCAGCAGCCGGCGGGAGGGGTCCGTTTACGAGCAGTACTTC
TRBV10-3	TRBJ1-1	TRBD1	NA	CAITSTGDTEAFF	TGTGCCATCACCTCGACAGGGGACACTGAAGCTTTCTTT
TRBV6-5	TRBJ1-3	NA	NA	CASFRRLTAGNTIYF	TGTGCCAGCTTCCGACGGTTGACTGCTGGAAACACCATATATTTT
TRBV5-4	TRBJ2-4	TRBD1	NA	CASSAGQGRNIQYF	TGTGCCAGCAGCGCAGGACAGGGGAGAAACATTCAGTACTTC
TRBV7-9	TRBJ2-1	NA	NA	CASSLGTHDNEQFF	TGTGCCAGCAGCTTAGGGACTCACGACAATGAGCAGTTCTTC
TRBV12-3/TRBV12-4	TRBJ1-1	NA	NA	CASSPLPGGAFF	TGTGCCAGCAGTCCCCTTCCGGGGGGGGCTTTCTTT
TRBV3-1/TRBV3-2	TRBJ1-2	NA	NA	CASSQDQTGHYGYTF	TGTGCCAGCAGCCAAGATCAAACAGGCCACTATGGCTACACCTTC
TRBV7-3	TRBJ2-1	TRBD2	once	CASSATGTSGNEQFF	TGTGCCAGCAGCGCCACGGGCACTAGCGGCAATGAGCAGTTCTTC
TRBV28	TRBJ2-7	NA	NA	CASSSRGYEQYF	TGTGCCAGCAGTTCCCGGGGCTACGAGCAGTACTTC
TRBV5-1	TRBJ2-2	NA	NA	CASSYGGAHTGELFF	TGCGCCAGCAGCTATGGGGGGGCGCACACCGGGGAGCTGTTTTTT
TRBV18	TRBJ1-1	TRBD1	few	CASSPPLEQGDEAFF	TGTGCCAGCTCACCACCATTAGAACAGGGGGATGAAGCTTTCTTT
TRBV6-2/TRBV6-3	TRBJ1-5	NA	NA	CASSLHRDGSNQPQHF	TGTGCCAGCAGCCTCCACCGGGACGGTAGCAATCAGCCCCAGCATTTT
TRBV18	TRBJ2-1	NA	NA	CASSPLGTRSNEQFF	TGTGCCAGCTCACCACTGGGCACTAGATCGAATGAGCAGTTCTTC
TRBV24-1	TRBJ2-7	NA	few	CATSKRGHHYEQYF	TGTGCCACCAGTAAGAGAGGGCACCACTACGAGCAGTACTTC
TRBV5-1	TRBJ2-7	NA	NA	CASSSRRVVALGEQYF	TGCGCCAGCAGCTCCCGTCGGGTTGTCGCTTTGGGCGAGCAGTACTTC
TRBV6-6	TRBJ1-5	NA	NA	CASTWGGATQPQHF	TGTGCCAGCACCTGGGGAGGGGCGACTCAGCCCCAGCATTTT